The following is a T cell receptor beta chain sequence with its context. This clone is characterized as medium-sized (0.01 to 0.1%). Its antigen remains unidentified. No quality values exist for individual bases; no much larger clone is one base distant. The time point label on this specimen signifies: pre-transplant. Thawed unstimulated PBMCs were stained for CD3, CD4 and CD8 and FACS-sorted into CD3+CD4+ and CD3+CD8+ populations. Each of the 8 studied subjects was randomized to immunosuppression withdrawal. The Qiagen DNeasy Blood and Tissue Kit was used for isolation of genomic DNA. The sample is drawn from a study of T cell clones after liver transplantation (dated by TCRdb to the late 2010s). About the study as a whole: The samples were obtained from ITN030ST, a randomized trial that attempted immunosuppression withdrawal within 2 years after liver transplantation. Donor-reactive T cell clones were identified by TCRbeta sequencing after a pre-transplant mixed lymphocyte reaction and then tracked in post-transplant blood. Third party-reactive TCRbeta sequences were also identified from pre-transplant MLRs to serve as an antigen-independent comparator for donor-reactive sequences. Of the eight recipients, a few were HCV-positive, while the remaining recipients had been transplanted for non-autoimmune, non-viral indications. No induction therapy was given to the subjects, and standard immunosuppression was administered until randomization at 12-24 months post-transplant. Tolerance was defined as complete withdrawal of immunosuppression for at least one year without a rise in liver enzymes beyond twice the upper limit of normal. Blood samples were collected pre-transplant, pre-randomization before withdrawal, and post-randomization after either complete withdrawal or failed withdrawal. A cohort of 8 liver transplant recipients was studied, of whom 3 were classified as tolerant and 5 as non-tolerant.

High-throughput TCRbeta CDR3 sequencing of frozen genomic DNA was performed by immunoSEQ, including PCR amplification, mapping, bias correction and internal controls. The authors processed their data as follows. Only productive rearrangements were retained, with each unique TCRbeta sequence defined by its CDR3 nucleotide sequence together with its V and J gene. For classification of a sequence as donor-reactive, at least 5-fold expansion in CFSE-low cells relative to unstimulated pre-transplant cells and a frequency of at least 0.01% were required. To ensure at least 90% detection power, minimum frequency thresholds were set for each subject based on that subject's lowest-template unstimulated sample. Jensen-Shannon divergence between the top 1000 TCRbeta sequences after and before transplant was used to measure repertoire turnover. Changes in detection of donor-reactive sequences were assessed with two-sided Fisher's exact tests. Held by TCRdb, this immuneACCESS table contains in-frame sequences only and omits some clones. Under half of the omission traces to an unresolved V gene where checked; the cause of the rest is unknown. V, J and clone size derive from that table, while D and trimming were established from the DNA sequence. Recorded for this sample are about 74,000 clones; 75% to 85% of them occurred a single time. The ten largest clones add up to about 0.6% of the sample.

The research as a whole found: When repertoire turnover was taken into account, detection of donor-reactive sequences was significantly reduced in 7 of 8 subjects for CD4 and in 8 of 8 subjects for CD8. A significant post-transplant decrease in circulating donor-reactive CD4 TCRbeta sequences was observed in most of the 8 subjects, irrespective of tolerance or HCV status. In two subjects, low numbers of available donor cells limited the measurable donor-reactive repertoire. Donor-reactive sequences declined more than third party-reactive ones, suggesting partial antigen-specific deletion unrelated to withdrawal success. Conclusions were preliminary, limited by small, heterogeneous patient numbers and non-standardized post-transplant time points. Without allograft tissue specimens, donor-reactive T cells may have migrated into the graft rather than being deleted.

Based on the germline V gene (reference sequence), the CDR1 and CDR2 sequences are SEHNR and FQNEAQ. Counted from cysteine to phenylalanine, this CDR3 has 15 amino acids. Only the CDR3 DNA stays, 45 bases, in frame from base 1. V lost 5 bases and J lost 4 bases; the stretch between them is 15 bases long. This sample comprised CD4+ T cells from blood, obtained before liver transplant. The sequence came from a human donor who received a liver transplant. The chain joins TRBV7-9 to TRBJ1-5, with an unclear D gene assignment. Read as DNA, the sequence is TGTGCCAGCAGCCCTACCAAAGCTGGGAATCAGCCCCAGCATTTT. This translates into CASSPTKAGNQPQHF.